This T cell receptor beta chain was retrieved from a study of identical twins. Overall study results and limits: For monozygotic twins, models underestimated out-of-frame TCR alpha sharing.

Germline-derived CDR1 and CDR2 are SNHLY and FYNNEI. The CDR3 spans 16 residues. The V end lost 10 bases, the J end lost 2 bases, and 21 bases lay between the germline ends. Remarks on this clonotype: Its antigen is still unknown.

Template switching added a universal primer binding site, and final cDNA carried unique molecular identifiers. TCRdb used MiXCR to reprocess the 5' RACE reads, holding one entry per CDR3 protein. This sample has 650,000 to 750,000 distinct CDR3 sequences, with around 20% found just once. The same sample was also used in a study of T cells expressing NK-cell markers. That investigation notes: Each TCR beta repertoire originated in sorted T cells that were CD3+CD56+NKG2C+, CD3+CD56+NKG2C- or CD3+CD56-NKG2C+. As a fraction of CD8+ T cells, dominant NKG2C+ clonotypes reached about 1.0-8% in six donors.

The gene calls are TRBV2 and TRBJ1-5; no clear D gene. Input material: PBMCs. The clonotype was recovered from a woman aged 18 to 35 in good health. The CDR3 DNA sequence: TGTGCCACCGCAAAGTCGGCTCCCGGTGGCAATCAGCCCCAGCATTTT. The encoded protein is CATAKSAPGGNQPQHF.